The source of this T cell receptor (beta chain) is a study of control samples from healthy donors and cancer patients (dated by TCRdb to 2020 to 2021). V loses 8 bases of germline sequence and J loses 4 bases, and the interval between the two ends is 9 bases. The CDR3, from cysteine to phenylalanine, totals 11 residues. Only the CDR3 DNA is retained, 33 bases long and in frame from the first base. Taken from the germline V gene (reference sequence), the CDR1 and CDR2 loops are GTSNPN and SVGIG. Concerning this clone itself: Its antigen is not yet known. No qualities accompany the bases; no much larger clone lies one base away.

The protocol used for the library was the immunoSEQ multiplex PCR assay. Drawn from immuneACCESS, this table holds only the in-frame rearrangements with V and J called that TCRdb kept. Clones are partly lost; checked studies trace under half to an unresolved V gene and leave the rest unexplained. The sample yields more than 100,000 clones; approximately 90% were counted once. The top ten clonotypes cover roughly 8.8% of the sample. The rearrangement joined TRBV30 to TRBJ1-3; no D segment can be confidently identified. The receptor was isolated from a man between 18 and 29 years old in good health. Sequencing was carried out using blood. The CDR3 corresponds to CARYQGNTIYF. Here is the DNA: TGTGCCCGGTACCAAGGAAACACCATATATTTT.